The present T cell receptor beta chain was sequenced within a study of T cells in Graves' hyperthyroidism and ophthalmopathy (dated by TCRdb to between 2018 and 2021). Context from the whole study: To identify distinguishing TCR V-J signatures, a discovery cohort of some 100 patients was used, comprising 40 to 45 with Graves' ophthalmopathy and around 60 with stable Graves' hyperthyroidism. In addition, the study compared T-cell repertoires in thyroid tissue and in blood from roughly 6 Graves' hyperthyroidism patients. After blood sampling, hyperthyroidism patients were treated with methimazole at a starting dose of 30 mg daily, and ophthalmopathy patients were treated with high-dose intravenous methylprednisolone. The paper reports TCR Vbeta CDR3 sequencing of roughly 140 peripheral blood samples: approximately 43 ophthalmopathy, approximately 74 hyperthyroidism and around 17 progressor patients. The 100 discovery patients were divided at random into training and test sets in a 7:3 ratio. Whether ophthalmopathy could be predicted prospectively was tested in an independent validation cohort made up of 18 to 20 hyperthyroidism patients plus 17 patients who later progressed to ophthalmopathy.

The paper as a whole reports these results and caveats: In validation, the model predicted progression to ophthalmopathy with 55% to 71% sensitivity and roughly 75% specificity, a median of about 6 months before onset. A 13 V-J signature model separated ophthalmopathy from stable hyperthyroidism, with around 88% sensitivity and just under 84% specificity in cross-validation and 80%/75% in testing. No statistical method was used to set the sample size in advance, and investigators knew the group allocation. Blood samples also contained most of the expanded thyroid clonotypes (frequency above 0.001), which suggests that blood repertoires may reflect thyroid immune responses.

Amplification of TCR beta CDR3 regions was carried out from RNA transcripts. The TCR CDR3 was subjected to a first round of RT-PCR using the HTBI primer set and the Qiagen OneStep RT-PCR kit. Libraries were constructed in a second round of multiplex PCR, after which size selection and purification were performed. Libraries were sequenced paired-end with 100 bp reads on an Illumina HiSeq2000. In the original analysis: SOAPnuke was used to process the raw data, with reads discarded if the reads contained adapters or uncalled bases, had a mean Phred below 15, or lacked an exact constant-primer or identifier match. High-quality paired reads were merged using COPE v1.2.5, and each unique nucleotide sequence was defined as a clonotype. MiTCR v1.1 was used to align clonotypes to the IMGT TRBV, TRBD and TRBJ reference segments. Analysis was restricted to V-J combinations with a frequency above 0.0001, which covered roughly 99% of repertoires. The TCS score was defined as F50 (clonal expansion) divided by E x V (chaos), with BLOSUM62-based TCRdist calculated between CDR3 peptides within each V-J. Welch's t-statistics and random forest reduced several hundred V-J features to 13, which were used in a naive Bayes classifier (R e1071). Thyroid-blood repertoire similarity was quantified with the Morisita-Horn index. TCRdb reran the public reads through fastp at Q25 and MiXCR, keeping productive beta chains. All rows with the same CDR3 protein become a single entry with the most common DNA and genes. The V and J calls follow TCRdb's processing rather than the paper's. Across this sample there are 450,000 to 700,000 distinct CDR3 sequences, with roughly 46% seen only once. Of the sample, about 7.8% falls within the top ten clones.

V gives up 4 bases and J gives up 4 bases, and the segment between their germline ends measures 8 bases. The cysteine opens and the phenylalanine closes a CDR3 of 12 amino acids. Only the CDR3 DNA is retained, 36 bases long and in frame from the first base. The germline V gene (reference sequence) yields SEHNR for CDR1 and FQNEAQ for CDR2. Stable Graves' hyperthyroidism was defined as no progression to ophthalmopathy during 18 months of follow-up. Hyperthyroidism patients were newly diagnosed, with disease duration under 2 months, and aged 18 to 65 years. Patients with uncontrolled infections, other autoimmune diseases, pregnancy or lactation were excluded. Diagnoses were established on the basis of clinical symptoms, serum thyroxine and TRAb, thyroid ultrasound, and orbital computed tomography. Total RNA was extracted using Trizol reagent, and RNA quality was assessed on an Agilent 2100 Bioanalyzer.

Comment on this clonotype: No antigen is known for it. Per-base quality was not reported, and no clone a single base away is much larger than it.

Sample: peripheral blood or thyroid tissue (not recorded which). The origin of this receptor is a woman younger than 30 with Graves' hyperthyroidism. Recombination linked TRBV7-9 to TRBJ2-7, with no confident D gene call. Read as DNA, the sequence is TGTGCCAGCAGCTGGGCATCTTACGAGCAGTACTTC. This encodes CASSWASYEQYF.